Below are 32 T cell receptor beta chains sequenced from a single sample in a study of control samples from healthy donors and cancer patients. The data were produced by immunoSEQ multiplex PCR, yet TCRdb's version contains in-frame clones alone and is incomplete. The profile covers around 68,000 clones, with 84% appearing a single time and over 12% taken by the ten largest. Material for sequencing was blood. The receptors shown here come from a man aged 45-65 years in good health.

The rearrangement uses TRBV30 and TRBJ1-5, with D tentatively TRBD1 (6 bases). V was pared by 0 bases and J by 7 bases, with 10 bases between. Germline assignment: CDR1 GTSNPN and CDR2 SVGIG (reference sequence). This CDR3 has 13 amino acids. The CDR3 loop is CAWSVEGGQPQHF. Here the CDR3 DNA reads TGTGCCTGGAGTGTAGAAGGGGGACAGCCCCAGCATTTT.

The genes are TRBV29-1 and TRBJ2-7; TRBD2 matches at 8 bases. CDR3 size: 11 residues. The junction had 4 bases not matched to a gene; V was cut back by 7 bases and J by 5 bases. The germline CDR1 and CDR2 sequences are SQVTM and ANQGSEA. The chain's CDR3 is CSGTSYNEQYF. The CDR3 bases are TGCAGCGGGACTAGCTATAACGAGCAGTACTTC.

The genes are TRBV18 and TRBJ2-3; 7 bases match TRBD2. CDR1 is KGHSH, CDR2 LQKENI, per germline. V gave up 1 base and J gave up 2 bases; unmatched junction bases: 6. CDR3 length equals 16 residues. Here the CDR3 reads CASSPRTGGFTDTQYF. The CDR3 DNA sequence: TGTGCCAGCTCACCACGGACGGGGGGTTTCACAGATACGCAGTATTTT.

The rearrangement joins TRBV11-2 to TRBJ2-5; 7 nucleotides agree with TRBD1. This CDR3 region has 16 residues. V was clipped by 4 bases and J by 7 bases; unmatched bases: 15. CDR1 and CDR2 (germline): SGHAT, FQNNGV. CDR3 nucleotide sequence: TGTGCCAGCAGCTCAAACACTCGGACAGGCCGCGGGACCCAGTACTTC. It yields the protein CASSSNTRTGRGTQYF.

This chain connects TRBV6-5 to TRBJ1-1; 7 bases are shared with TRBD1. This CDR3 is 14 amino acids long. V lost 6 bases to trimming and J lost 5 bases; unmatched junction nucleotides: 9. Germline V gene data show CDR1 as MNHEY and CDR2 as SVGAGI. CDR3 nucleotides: TGTGCCAGCAGGATGACAGGGCTGGATACTGAAGCTTTCTTT. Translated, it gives CASRMTGLDTEAFF.

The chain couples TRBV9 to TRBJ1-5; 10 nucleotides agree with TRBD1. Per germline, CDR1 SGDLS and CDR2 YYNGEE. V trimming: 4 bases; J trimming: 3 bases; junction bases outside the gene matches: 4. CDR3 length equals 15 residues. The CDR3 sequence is CASSPGTGANQPQHF. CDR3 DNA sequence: TGTGCCAGCAGCCCCGGGACAGGGGCCAATCAGCCCCAGCATTTT.

CDR3 nucleotides: TGCGCCAGCAGCACCGAGGACGTGAAGAGGGAGTACTTC. It is translated as CASSTEDVKREYF. The chain links TRBV5-1 to TRBJ2-7; a possible D gene is TRBD2 (5 bases). The germline gives CDR1 SGHRS, CDR2 YFSETQ. The CDR3 runs 13 residues. Trimming shortened V by 4 bases and J by 11 bases, and 19 bases separated the two germline ends.

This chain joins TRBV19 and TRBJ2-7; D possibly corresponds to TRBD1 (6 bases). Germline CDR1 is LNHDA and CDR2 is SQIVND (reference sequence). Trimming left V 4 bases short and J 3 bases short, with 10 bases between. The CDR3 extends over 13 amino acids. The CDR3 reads CASSTEQGYEQYF. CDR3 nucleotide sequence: TGTGCCAGTAGTACCGAACAGGGCTACGAGCAGTACTTC.

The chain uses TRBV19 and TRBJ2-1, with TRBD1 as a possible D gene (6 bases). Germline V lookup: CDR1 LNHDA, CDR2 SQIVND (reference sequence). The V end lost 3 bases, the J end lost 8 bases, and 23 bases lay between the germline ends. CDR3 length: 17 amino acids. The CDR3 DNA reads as TGTGCCAGTAGTATGGTGCTTCAGGGAAGTGGGGGCGATGAGCAGTTCTTC. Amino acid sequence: CASSMVLQGSGGDEQFF.

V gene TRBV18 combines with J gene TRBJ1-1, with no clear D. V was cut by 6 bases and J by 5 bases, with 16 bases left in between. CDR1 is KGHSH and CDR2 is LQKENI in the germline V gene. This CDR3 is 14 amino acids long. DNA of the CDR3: TGTGCCAGCTCCCCGTCCCCGGAGAATACTGAAGCTTTCTTT. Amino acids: CASSPSPENTEAFF.

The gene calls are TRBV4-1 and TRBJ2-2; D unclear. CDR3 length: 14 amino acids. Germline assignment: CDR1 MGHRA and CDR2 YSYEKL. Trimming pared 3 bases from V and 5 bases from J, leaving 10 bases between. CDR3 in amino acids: CASSQDLRTGELFF. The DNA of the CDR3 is TGCGCCAGCAGCCAGGACCTTCGAACCGGGGAGCTGTTTTTT.

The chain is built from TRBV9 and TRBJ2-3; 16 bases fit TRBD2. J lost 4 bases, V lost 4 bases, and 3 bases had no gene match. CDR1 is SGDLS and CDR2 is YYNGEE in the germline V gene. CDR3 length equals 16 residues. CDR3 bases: TGTGCCAGCAGCCCGGGACTAGCGGGAGGGCCAGATACGCAGTATTTT. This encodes CASSPGLAGGPDTQYF. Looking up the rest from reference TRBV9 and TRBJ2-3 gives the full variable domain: DSGVTQTPKHLITATGQRVTLRCSPRSGDLSVYWYQQSLDQGLQFLIQYYNGEERAKGNILERFSAQQFPDLHSELNLSSLELGDSALYFCASSPGLAGGPDTQYFGPGTRLTVL.

The CDR3 here is CASSRTGSYNSPLHF. The CDR3 DNA follows: TGTGCCAGCAGCAGGACGGGCTCCTATAATTCACCCCTCCACTTT. V usage is TRBV11-3 and J usage is TRBJ1-6; no clear D gene. The CDR3 spans 15 residues. Trimming left V 5 bases short and J 0 bases short, with 8 bases between. Germline CDR1 SGHNT, CDR2 YENEEA. Based on the CDR3 plus reference TRBV11-3 and TRBJ1-6, the full variable domain is EAGVVQSPRYKIIEKKQPVAFWCNPISGHNTLYWYLQNLGQGPELLIRYENEEAVDDSQLPKDRFSAERLKGVDSTLKIQPAELGDSAVYLCASSRTGSYNSPLHFGNGTRLTVT.

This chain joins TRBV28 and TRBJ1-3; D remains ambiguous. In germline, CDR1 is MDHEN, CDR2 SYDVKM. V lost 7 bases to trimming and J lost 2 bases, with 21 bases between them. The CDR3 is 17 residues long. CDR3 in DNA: TGTGCCAGCAAACTCTCTCCGAGGACCTCCCCTGGAAACACCATATATTTT. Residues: CASKLSPRTSPGNTIYF.

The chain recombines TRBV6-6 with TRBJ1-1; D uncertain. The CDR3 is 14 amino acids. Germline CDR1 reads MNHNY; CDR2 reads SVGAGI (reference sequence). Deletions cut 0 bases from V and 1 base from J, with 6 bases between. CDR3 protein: CASSYSRGNTEAFF. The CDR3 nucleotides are TGTGCCAGCAGTTACTCCCGGGGGAACACTGAAGCTTTCTTT.

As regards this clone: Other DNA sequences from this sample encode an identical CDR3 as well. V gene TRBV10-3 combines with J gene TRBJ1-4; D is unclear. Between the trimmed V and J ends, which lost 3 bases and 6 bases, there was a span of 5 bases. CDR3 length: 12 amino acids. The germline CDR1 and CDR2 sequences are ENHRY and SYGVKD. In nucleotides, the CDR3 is TGTGCCATCAGTGATAGGGATGAAAAACTGTTTTTT. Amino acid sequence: CAISDRDEKLFF.

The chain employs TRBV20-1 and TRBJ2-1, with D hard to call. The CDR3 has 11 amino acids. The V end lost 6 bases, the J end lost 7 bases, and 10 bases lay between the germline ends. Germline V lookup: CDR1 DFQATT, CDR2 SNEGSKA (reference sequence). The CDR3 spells CSATNLNEQFF. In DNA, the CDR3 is TGCAGTGCCACCAACCTGAATGAGCAGTTCTTC.

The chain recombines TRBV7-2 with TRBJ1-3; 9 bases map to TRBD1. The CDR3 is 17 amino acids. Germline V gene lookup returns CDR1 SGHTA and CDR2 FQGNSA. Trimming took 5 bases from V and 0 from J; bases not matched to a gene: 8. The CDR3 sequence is CASSGDRGSSSGNTIYF. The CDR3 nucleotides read TGTGCCAGCAGCGGAGACAGGGGGTCTAGCTCTGGAAACACCATATATTTT.

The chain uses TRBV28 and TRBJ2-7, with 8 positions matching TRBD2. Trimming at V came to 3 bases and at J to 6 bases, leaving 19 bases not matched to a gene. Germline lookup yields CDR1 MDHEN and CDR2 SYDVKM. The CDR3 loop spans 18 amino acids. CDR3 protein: CASSFPLAGGTLKGEQYF. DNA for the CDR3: TGTGCCAGCAGTTTCCCCCTGGCGGGAGGCACCCTGAAGGGCGAGCAGTACTTC.

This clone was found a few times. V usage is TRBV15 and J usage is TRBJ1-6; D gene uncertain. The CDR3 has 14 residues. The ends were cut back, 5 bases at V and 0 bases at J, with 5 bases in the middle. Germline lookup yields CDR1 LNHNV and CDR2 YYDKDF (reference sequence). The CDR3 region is CATSGSSYNSPLHF. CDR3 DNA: TGTGCCACCAGCGGGAGCTCCTATAATTCACCCCTCCACTTT.

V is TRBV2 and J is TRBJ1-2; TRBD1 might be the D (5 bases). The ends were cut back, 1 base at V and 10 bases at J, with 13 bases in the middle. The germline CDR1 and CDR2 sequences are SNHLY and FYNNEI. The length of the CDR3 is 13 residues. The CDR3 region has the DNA TGTGCCAGCAGTGAAGTTAGGCAGGGAGACTACACCTTC. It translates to CASSEVRQGDYTF.

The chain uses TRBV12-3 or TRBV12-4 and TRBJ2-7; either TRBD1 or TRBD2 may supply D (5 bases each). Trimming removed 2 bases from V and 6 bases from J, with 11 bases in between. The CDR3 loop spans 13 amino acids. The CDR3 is CASSLLVRGEQYF. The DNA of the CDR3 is TGTGCCAGCAGTTTATTGGTGAGGGGCGAGCAGTACTTC.

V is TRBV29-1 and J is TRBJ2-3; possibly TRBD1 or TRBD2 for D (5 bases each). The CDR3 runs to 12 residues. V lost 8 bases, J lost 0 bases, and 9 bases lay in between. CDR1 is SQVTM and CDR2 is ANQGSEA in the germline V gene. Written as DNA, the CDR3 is TGCAGCCCCCGGGACAGCACAGATACGCAGTATTTT. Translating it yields CSPRDSTDTQYF.

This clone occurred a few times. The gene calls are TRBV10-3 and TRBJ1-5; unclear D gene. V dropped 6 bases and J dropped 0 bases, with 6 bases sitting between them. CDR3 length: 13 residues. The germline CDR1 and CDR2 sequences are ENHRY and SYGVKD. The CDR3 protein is CAISTDSNQPQHF. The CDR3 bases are TGTGCCATCAGCACAGATAGCAATCAGCCCCAGCATTTT.

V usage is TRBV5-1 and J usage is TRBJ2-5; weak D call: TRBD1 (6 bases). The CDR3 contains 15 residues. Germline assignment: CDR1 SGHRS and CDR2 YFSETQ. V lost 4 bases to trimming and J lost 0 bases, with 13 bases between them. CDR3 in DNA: TGCGCCAGCAGCCCCGGAGACAGGAACCAAGAGACCCAGTACTTC. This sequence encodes CASSPGDRNQETQYF.

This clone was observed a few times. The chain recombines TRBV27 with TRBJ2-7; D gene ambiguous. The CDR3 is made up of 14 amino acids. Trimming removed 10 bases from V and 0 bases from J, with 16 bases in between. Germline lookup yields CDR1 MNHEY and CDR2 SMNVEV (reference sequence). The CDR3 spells CATPWRPRSYEQYF. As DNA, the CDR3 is TGTGCCACCCCCTGGAGACCCCGCTCCTACGAGCAGTACTTC.

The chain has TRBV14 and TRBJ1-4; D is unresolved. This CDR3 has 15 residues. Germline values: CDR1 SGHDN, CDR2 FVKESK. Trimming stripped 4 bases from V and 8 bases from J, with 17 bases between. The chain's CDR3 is CASSPLDGNAEKLFF. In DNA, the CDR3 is TGTGCCAGCAGCCCACTAGACGGAAATGCAGAAAAACTGTTTTTT.

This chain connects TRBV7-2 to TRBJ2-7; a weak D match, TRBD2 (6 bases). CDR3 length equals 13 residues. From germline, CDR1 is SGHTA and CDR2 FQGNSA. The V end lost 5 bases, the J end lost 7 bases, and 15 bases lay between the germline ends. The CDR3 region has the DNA TGTGCCAGCAGCATCTCTATGGCGGGAGAGCAGTACTTC. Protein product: CASSISMAGEQYF.

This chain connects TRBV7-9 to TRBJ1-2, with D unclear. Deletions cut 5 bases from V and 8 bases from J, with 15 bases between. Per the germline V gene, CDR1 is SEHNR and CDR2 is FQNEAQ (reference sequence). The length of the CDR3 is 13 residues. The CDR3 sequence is CASSARWEDGYTF. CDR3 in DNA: TGTGCCAGCAGCGCCCGTTGGGAGGACGGCTACACCTTC.

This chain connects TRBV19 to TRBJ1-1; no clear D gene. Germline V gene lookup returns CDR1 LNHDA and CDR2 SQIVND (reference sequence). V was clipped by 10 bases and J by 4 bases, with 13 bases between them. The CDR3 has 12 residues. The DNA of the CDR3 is TGTGCCACTCGGTCGGAGTTCACTGAAGCTTTCTTT. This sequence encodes CATRSEFTEAFF.

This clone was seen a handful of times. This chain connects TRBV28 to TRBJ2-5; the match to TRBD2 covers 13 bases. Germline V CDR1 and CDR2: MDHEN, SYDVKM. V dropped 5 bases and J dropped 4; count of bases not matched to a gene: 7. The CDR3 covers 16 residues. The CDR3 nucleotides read TGTGCCAGCAGTACTGGACTAGCGGGAGTTCTAGAGACCCAGTACTTC. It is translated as CASSTGLAGVLETQYF.

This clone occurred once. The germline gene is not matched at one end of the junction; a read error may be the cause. The CDR3 nucleotides read TGTGCCATCAGTCAACATAGCGGGAAAGAGGCCCAGTACTTC. The encoded protein is CAISQHSGKEAQYF. The chain uses TRBV10-3 and TRBJ2-5, with 8 bases identical to TRBD2. Germline V gene lookup returns CDR1 ENHRY and CDR2 SYGVKD. This CDR3 spans 14 amino acids.